This entry is about one T cell receptor beta chain. Repertoires were generated with immunoSEQ multiplex PCR, while TCRdb's copy carries only in-frame clones and drops some. The sample has 1,500,000 or so clones, roughly 96% seen once. In the CD4+ fraction, cells were divided into CD45RA+ naive and CD45RA-negative memory subsets. Trimming at V came to 0 bases and at J to 5 bases, leaving 4 bases not matched to a gene. Germline V CDR1 and CDR2: SGHRS, YFSETQ. The CDR3 extends over 16 amino acids. This sample stems from a study of shared clonotypes between healthy human individuals. This clonotype was obtained from a young man in good health. This chain links TRBV5-1 with TRBJ2-2; 10 positions agree with TRBD2. The sample consisted of naive CD4+ T cells sorted from blood. Subset here: CD45RA+ positively selected. CDR3 region: CASSLARTSGTGELFF. The CDR3 bases are TGCGCCAGCAGCTTGGCAAGGACTAGCGGTACCGGGGAGCTGTTTTTT. Combining the CDR3 with reference TRBV5-1 and TRBJ2-2 gives the whole variable domain KAGVTQTPRYLIKTRGQQVTLSCSPISGHRSVSWYQQTPGQGLQFLFEYFSETQRNKGNFPGRFSGRQFSNSRSEMNVSTLELGDSALYLCASSLARTSGTGELFFGEGSRLTVL.